This T cell receptor beta chain stems from a study of T-cell reconstitution after alpha-beta-depleted transplantation in children. This clonotype was seen only a few times. The antigen is not known. This sample's TCRbeta library carried unique molecular identifier barcodes. Each CDR3 protein gets one entry after TCRdb re-called the PCR reads with MiXCR. Among about 980,000 distinct CDR3 sequences listed, about 31% were seen once. The CDR3 runs to 15 residues. Trimming removed 3 bases from V and 1 base from J; junction bases left unmatched: 4. CDR1 and CDR2 from the germline V gene are LNHDA and SQIVND (reference sequence). Study-wide results and caveats: After one year, T-cell counts and TCRbeta diversity mostly came from new T cells.

The rearrangement uses TRBV19 and TRBJ2-5, with TRBD1 matching 8 bases. Sample: PBMCs, mostly from graft donor cells, taken 360 days after TCRalphabeta/CD19-depleted stem cell transplant. This TCR was recovered from a boy younger than two who had a stem cell transplant for SCID, so the T cells may come from the graft donor. The CDR3 bases are TGTGCCAGTAGTATGGGTGGGACAGGCCAAGAGACCCAGTACTTC. It specifies CASSMGGTGQETQYF.